A selection of T cell receptor beta chains follows, all from one sample in a study of blood T cell repertoires in COVID-19. TCRdb's table, derived via immunoSEQ multiplex PCR, lists solely in-frame clones and lacks some. The sample carries 220,000 or so clones, about 88% recorded once. The sample consisted of peripheral blood. These receptors all stem from a woman in her forties or fifties with COVID-19, enrolled during active disease. Both conserved end residues are trimmed from each CDR3. Fields, in order: J gene, V gene, CDR3 protein.

>TRBJ2-1|TRBV19
ASSIYGSGVSYNEQF
>TRBJ1-1|TRBV6-1
ASSEEGLTEAF
>TRBJ2-7|TRBV24-1
ATMSCGQRPYASYEQY
>TRBJ1-1|TRBV27
ASATSVNTEAF
>TRBJ2-7|TRBV7-6
ASGPGQIYEQY
>TRBJ2-7|TRBV30
ALWDNYEQY
>TRBJ1-3|TRBV7-2
ASSGTGARNTIY
>TRBJ2-7|TRBV30
AWAHSYEQY
>TRBJ2-3|TRBV28
ASSSFRPDTQY
>TRBJ2-1|TRBV5-5
ASSVAGNEQF
>TRBJ2-5|TRBV7-9
ASATGETQY
>TRBJ1-2|TRBV19
ASTPGQGFYGYT
>TRBJ2-3|TRBV9
ASRGGADTQY
>TRBJ2-6|TRBV7-9
AIPTEGSGANVLT
>TRBJ1-2|TRBV27
ASSHRGIGYT
>TRBJ2-1|TRBV2
ASSEGTSSNEQF
>TRBJ2-1|TRBV4-2
ASSKTSGGENEQF
>TRBJ2-2|TRBV6-2/TRBV6-3
ASSYSRTVNAGELF
>TRBJ2-2|TRBV24-1
ATSDPAGGTGELF
>TRBJ2-1|TRBV19
ASSLADTGSNEQF
>TRBJ2-1|TRBV5-1
ASSQGLADYNEQF
>TRBJ1-6|TRBV19
ASSIQGANSPLH
>TRBJ1-2|TRBV2
ASSEGESLDYGYT
>TRBJ1-6|TRBV14
ASSQVTGWFGSPLH
>TRBJ2-6|TRBV7-3
ASSSRERSGANVLT
>TRBJ2-1|TRBV10-3
AISPTSGGLSSYNEQF